The TCR beta chain described here comes from a study of shared clonotypes between healthy human individuals. CDR1 and CDR2 (germline): MDHEN, SYDVKM. This CDR3 has 15 amino acids. V lost 1 base to trimming and J lost 4 bases, with 10 bases between them. Donors were Caucasian adults residing in Nashville, Tennessee, USA. Libraries were prepared by immunoSEQ multiplex PCR; TCRdb keeps only in-frame clonotypes and omits some of them. The table has more than 1 million clones, 70% to 80% seen once; the top ten hold more than 0.45%. This TCR came from a man aged 18-30 years in good health. Some clones in this sample may be carry-over from other donors' samples. The specimen was memory CD4+ T cells from PBMCs. Subset meaning: CD45RA-negative fraction. The chain couples TRBV28 to TRBJ2-2; D remains unclear. Here the CDR3 reads CASSLYKTSTGELFF. CDR3 in DNA: TGTGCCAGCAGTTTATACAAAACCTCCACCGGGGAGCTGTTTTTT.